These T cell receptor beta chains were read from a single sample in a study of CD8 T cells in ankylosing spondylitis. TCRdb re-called the 5' RACE reads with MiXCR, one entry per CDR3 protein. The table records more than 500,000 distinct CDR3 sequences, approximately 5.3% of them present only once. Sequenced input: blood, either unsorted or a sorted T cell fraction (not recorded which). The receptors were sampled from a male donor with ankylosing spondylitis. CDR3s include the opening cysteine and the closing phenylalanine or tryptophan. D genes are given only for firm matches. The size of a clone is reported for some rows only, either as once, few or many, or as a class for expanded clones.

d_call: NA
j_call: TRBJ2-2
clone_size: few
v_call: TRBV7-2
cdr3_nt: TGTGCCAGCAGCCTTAGGACTCAGGGGACGGGGGAGCTGTTTTTT
cdr3_aa: CASSLRTQGTGELFF

d_call: TRBD2
j_call: TRBJ2-5
clone_size: NA
v_call: TRBV6-4
cdr3_nt: TGTGCCAGCAACCCGCCCCGGGACAGCATAGCGGGAGGGGCGAAGGAGACCCAGTACTTC
cdr3_aa: CASNPPRDSIAGGAKETQYF

d_call: NA
j_call: TRBJ1-2
clone_size: few
v_call: TRBV12-3/TRBV12-4
cdr3_nt: TGTGCCAGCAGTTTCTTGGGTTTGGACGGCTACACCTTC
cdr3_aa: CASSFLGLDGYTF

d_call: NA
j_call: TRBJ2-2
clone_size: many
v_call: TRBV12-3/TRBV12-4
cdr3_nt: TGTGCCAGCAGTTTAGTGACTAACACCGGGGAGCTGTTTTTT
cdr3_aa: CASSLVTNTGELFF

d_call: TRBD1
j_call: TRBJ1-6
clone_size: NA
v_call: TRBV2
cdr3_nt: TGTGCCAGCAGTGATCGGACAGGGGCTAATTCACCCCTCCACTTT
cdr3_aa: CASSDRTGANSPLHF

d_call: NA
j_call: TRBJ1-2
clone_size: many
v_call: TRBV5-1
cdr3_nt: TGCGCCAGCAGCTTTGGAGGGGGGGACTATGGCTACACCTTC
cdr3_aa: CASSFGGGDYGYTF

d_call: NA
j_call: TRBJ1-1
clone_size: many
v_call: TRBV5-1
cdr3_nt: TGCGCCAGCAGCTGGACCCTCGACAGCACTGAAGCTTTCTTT
cdr3_aa: CASSWTLDSTEAFF

d_call: NA
j_call: TRBJ2-5
clone_size: many
v_call: TRBV5-6
cdr3_nt: TGTGCCAGCAGCCCGGGACCTCAAGAGACCCAGTACTTC
cdr3_aa: CASSPGPQETQYF

d_call: NA
j_call: TRBJ2-7
clone_size: many
v_call: TRBV20-1
cdr3_nt: TGCAGTGCTATTGACATGCTCAAGCAGTACTTC
cdr3_aa: CSAIDMLKQYF

d_call: NA
j_call: TRBJ2-7
clone_size: many
v_call: TRBV6-2/TRBV6-3
cdr3_nt: TGTGCCAGCAGTTCCGTCGGTTCCTACGAGCAGTACTTC
cdr3_aa: CASSSVGSYEQYF

d_call: NA
j_call: TRBJ2-3
clone_size: many
v_call: TRBV7-2
cdr3_nt: TGTGCCAGCAGCTTAGTTTCAGGGACAGATACGCAGTATTTT
cdr3_aa: CASSLVSGTDTQYF

d_call: NA
j_call: TRBJ2-2
clone_size: few
v_call: TRBV18
cdr3_nt: TGTGCCAGCTCACCACAAGGGCTAACCGGGGAGCTGTTTTTT
cdr3_aa: CASSPQGLTGELFF

d_call: NA
j_call: TRBJ1-1
clone_size: many
v_call: TRBV20-1
cdr3_nt: TGCAGTGCTTGGGGGAACAGGCCGGGCGCCAACACTGAAGCTTTCTTT
cdr3_aa: CSAWGNRPGANTEAFF

d_call: TRBD2
j_call: TRBJ2-2
clone_size: many
v_call: TRBV5-1
cdr3_nt: TGCGCCAGCAGTTTTCGACTAGCCGCCGGGGAGCTGTTTTTT
cdr3_aa: CASSFRLAAGELFF

d_call: TRBD2
j_call: TRBJ2-7
clone_size: many
v_call: TRBV7-9
cdr3_nt: TGTGCCAGCAGCTCAAACCCCGGGACTAGCGGGACCTACGAGCAGTACTTC
cdr3_aa: CASSSNPGTSGTYEQYF

d_call: NA
j_call: TRBJ1-2
clone_size: many
v_call: TRBV7-2
cdr3_nt: TGTGCCAGCAGCTTAGCGCTTAGCTATGGCTACACCTTC
cdr3_aa: CASSLALSYGYTF

d_call: NA
j_call: TRBJ2-7
clone_size: few
v_call: TRBV11-1
cdr3_nt: TGTGCCAGCAGCCTACAGGCAGCAACTAGCTCCTACGAGCAGTACTTC
cdr3_aa: CASSLQAATSSYEQYF

d_call: NA
j_call: TRBJ2-7
clone_size: many
v_call: TRBV7-8
cdr3_nt: TGTGCCAGCAGCCCCCGTCCAGAATCGGGCTCCGAGCAGTACTTC
cdr3_aa: CASSPRPESGSEQYF

d_call: TRBD2
j_call: TRBJ2-7
clone_size: many
v_call: TRBV20-1
cdr3_nt: TGCAGTGCTGGGGGACTAGCGGGAGACGAGCAGTACTTC
cdr3_aa: CSAGGLAGDEQYF

d_call: NA
j_call: TRBJ1-1
clone_size: few
v_call: TRBV30
cdr3_nt: TGTGCCTGGAGTGGTCGGGGGGCCCGGTATGGCACTGAAGCTTTCTTT
cdr3_aa: CAWSGRGARYGTEAFF

d_call: TRBD1
j_call: TRBJ2-3
clone_size: many
v_call: TRBV20-1
cdr3_nt: TGCAGTGCTAGAGAGCCGGCGGGACAGGGCACAGATACGCAGTATTTT
cdr3_aa: CSAREPAGQGTDTQYF

d_call: NA
j_call: TRBJ1-2
clone_size: many
v_call: TRBV4-3
cdr3_nt: TGCGCCAGCAGCCAAGTTCCGGGCTATGGCTACACCTTC
cdr3_aa: CASSQVPGYGYTF

d_call: NA
j_call: TRBJ1-4
clone_size: NA
v_call: TRBV20-1
cdr3_nt: TGCAGTGCTAGGAACAGTGTTAATGAAAAACTGTTTTTT
cdr3_aa: CSARNSVNEKLFF

d_call: NA
j_call: TRBJ1-3
clone_size: few
v_call: TRBV28
cdr3_nt: TGTGCCAGCAGTTTATTTCGGGACGGCTACTCTGGAAACACCATATATTTT
cdr3_aa: CASSLFRDGYSGNTIYF

d_call: NA
j_call: TRBJ1-5
clone_size: NA
v_call: TRBV6-5
cdr3_nt: TGTGCCAGCAGTTCCGGGACCCCCTTTTTCAATCAGCCCCAGCATTTT
cdr3_aa: CASSSGTPFFNQPQHF

d_call: NA
j_call: TRBJ2-1
clone_size: NA
v_call: TRBV7-2
cdr3_nt: TGTGCCAGCACTCCCCGTCGAGGGGGAGGGACCTACAATGAGCAGTTCTTC
cdr3_aa: CASTPRRGGGTYNEQFF

d_call: NA
j_call: TRBJ2-5
clone_size: few
v_call: TRBV7-9
cdr3_nt: TGTGCCAGCAGCTCCCCCAAGGAACCCGGGTGGGAGACCCAGTACTTC
cdr3_aa: CASSSPKEPGWETQYF

d_call: NA
j_call: TRBJ1-2
clone_size: many
v_call: TRBV27
cdr3_nt: TGTGCCAGCAGACAGGGATACTATGGCTACACCTTC
cdr3_aa: CASRQGYYGYTF

d_call: NA
j_call: TRBJ1-2
clone_size: NA
v_call: TRBV7-3
cdr3_nt: TGTGCCAGCAGCTTATCCGGTCAGAATAGCTACACCTTC
cdr3_aa: CASSLSGQNSYTF

d_call: NA
j_call: TRBJ2-7
clone_size: few
v_call: TRBV5-1
cdr3_nt: TGCGCCAGCAGCTTGAGTCACTTCTACGAGCAGTACTTC
cdr3_aa: CASSLSHFYEQYF

d_call: NA
j_call: TRBJ1-2
clone_size: many
v_call: TRBV29-1
cdr3_nt: TGCAGCGTTGAAGGTACGGACCGGTATGGCTACACCTTC
cdr3_aa: CSVEGTDRYGYTF

d_call: NA
j_call: TRBJ1-1
clone_size: many
v_call: TRBV18
cdr3_nt: TGTGCCAGCTCCCAAGGGGCCCCCACTGAAGCTTTCTTT
cdr3_aa: CASSQGAPTEAFF

d_call: NA
j_call: TRBJ2-4
clone_size: few
v_call: TRBV6-1
cdr3_nt: TGTGCCAGCAGTGAAAGGGGCATGGCCAAAAACATTCAGTACTTC
cdr3_aa: CASSERGMAKNIQYF

d_call: NA
j_call: TRBJ1-2
clone_size: many
v_call: TRBV18
cdr3_nt: TGTGCCAGCTCACCGAGGGGCTGGGGCTACACCTTC
cdr3_aa: CASSPRGWGYTF

d_call: TRBD1
j_call: TRBJ2-3
clone_size: many
v_call: TRBV6-5
cdr3_nt: TGTGCCAGCAGTTTCCCGGGACAGGGAACAGGAGATACGCAGTATTTT
cdr3_aa: CASSFPGQGTGDTQYF

d_call: NA
j_call: TRBJ1-6
clone_size: many
v_call: TRBV7-6
cdr3_nt: TGTGCCAGCAGCTTAGAAAAGGGGCATTCACCCCTCCACTTT
cdr3_aa: CASSLEKGHSPLHF

d_call: NA
j_call: TRBJ2-3
clone_size: many
v_call: TRBV29-1
cdr3_nt: TGCAGCGTTGTGTTGGGACGCAGGGTAGGCACAGATACGCAGTATTTT
cdr3_aa: CSVVLGRRVGTDTQYF

d_call: NA
j_call: TRBJ1-2
clone_size: many
v_call: TRBV20-1
cdr3_nt: TGCAGTGGGAATGTGTTAAACTATGGCTACACCTTC
cdr3_aa: CSGNVLNYGYTF

d_call: NA
j_call: TRBJ2-7
clone_size: many
v_call: TRBV20-1
cdr3_nt: TGCAGTGGGGTACCCCCTGCGGGAACATACGAGCAGTACTTC
cdr3_aa: CSGVPPAGTYEQYF

d_call: TRBD1
j_call: TRBJ2-1
clone_size: few
v_call: TRBV7-7
cdr3_nt: TGTGCTAGCAGCTTAACTAGGACAGGGGACGGCAGAGCATACAATGAGCAGTTCTTC
cdr3_aa: CASSLTRTGDGRAYNEQFF